Listed below are T cell receptor beta chains from one sample, sequenced in a study of early T cells in non-severe SARS-CoV-2 infection. TCRdb re-analysed the 5' RACE reads in MiXCR, keeping a single row per CDR3 protein. The repertoire holds about 28,000 distinct CDR3 sequences, with about 5% as singletons. The material was whole blood, obtained at baseline. These receptors all stem from an adult who was a healthcare worker with PCR-confirmed SARS-CoV-2 infection or an uninfected control (not recorded which). Each CDR3 is given without its conserved first and last residue. The order of the fields is V gene, CDR3 protein.

>TRBV6-5
ASSHRTVTDTQY
>TRBV20-1
SGRWAGRDTGELF
>TRBV7-9
ASSSGLAGGSNEQF
>TRBV5-1
ASSLIGYPYNEQF
>TRBV29-1
SVVTGPSYEQY
>TRBV19
ASTWTGVNEQF
>TRBV12-3/TRBV12-4
ASSFPSGAESYNEQF
>TRBV18
ASSPRRTGTGANTGELF
>TRBV18
ASSLAGAATYEQY
>TRBV5-1
ASSSGAGDTQY
>TRBV19
ASSLWVGAGYEQY
>TRBV2
VAGQANNEQF
>TRBV30
AWSVRSST
>TRBV3-1
ASSQVQYEQY
>TRBV29-1
SVEVSGTDTQY
>TRBV9
ASSVSTHRGNIQY
>TRBV6-2/TRBV6-3
ASSYSNRGYTGELF
>TRBV19
ASSTGQGVGQPQH
>TRBV20-1
SARVAEGDRGNEQY
>TRBV5-4
ASSLWTGRTDTQY
>TRBV11-1
ASSRQGPNEKLF
>TRBV5-1
ASSLDGMTTDTQY
>TRBV28
ASTLGPRPMNTEAF